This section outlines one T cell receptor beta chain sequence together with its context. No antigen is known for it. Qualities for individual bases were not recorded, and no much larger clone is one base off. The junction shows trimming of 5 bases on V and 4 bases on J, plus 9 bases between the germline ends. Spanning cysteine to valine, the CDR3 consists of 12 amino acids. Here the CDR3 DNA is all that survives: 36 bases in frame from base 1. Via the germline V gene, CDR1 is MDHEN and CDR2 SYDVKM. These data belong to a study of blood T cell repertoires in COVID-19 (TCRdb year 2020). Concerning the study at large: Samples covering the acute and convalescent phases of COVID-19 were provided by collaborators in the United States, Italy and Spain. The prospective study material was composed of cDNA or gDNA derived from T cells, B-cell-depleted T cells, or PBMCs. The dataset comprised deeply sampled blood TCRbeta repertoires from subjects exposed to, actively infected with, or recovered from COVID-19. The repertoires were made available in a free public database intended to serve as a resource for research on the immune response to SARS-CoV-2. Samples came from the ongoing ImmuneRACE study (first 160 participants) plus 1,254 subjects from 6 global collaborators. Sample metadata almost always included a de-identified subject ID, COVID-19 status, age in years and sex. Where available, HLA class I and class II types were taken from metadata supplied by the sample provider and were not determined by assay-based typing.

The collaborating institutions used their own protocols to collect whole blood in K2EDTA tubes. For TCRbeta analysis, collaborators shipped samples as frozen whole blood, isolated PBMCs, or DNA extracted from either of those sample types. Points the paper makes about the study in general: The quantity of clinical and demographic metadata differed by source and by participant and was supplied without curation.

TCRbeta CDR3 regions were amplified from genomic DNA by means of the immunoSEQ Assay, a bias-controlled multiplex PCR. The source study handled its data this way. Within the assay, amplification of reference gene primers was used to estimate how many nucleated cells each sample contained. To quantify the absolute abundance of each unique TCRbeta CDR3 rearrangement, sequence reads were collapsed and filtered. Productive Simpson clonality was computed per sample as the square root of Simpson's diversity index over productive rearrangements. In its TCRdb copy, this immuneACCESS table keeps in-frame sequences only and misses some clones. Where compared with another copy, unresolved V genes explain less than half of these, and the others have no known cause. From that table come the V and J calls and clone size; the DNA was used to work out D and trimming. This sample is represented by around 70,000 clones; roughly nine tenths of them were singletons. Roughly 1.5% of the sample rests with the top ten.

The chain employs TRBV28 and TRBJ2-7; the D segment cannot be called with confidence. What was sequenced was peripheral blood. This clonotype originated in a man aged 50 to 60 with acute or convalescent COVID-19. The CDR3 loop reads CASSPGAYEQYV. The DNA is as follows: TGTGCCAGCAGTCCAGGCGCTTACGAGCAGTACGTC.